This is a list of T cell receptor beta chains from one sample in a study of blood T cells in healthy people across ages. TCRdb passed the 5' RACE reads through MiXCR, listing each CDR3 protein once. This sample carries fewer than 1,000,000 distinct CDR3 sequences, around 45% of them seen once, and the ten largest clones take less than 20%. Specimen: blood. These receptors originate from a man older than 75 in good health. Each CDR3 is given with its conserved first and last residue. The order of the fields is V gene, D gene, clone size, J gene, CDR3 protein, CDR3 DNA. The D gene is left open where the match is weak. Only some rows state a clone size, as once, few, many or a class for expanded clones.

v_gene: TRBV6-5; d_gene: .; abundance: many; j_gene: TRBJ1-2; CDR3aa: CASSQTRAVWGSIGYTF; CDR3nt: TGTGCCAGCAGTCAGACTCGGGCGGTTTGGGGAAGTATTGGCTACACCTTC
v_gene: TRBV27; d_gene: .; abundance: few; j_gene: TRBJ2-7; CDR3aa: CASRRGTRAQEQYF; CDR3nt: TGTGCCAGCAGGAGAGGGACAAGGGCCCAAGAGCAGTACTTC
v_gene: TRBV28; d_gene: TRBD2; abundance: .; j_gene: TRBJ2-7; CDR3aa: CASSSHFTSGLGNEQYF; CDR3nt: TGTGCCAGCAGTTCTCATTTCACTAGCGGCCTCGGAAACGAGCAGTACTTC
v_gene: TRBV30; d_gene: .; abundance: .; j_gene: TRBJ2-1; CDR3aa: CAWRPFRNEQFF; CDR3nt: TGTGCCTGGAGGCCGTTCCGGAATGAGCAGTTCTTC
v_gene: TRBV11-2; d_gene: TRBD1; abundance: few; j_gene: TRBJ2-5; CDR3aa: CASSLEGQGRETQYF; CDR3nt: TGTGCCAGCAGCTTAGAAGGACAGGGGCGGGAGACCCAGTACTTC
v_gene: TRBV5-8; d_gene: .; abundance: .; j_gene: TRBJ1-5; CDR3aa: CASSLYRGQPQHF; CDR3nt: TGTGCCAGCAGCTTGTATAGGGGTCAGCCCCAGCATTTT
v_gene: TRBV12-3/TRBV12-4; d_gene: TRBD2; abundance: .; j_gene: TRBJ2-5; CDR3aa: CASSLGVAGVRETQYF; CDR3nt: TGTGCCAGCAGTTTAGGTGTAGCGGGAGTCAGGGAGACCCAGTACTTC
v_gene: TRBV10-3; d_gene: .; abundance: .; j_gene: TRBJ2-2; CDR3aa: CAIRTFESNAGELFF; CDR3nt: TGTGCCATCAGGACCTTCGAGAGTAACGCCGGGGAGCTGTTTTTT
v_gene: TRBV12-3/TRBV12-4; d_gene: TRBD1; abundance: .; j_gene: TRBJ2-5; CDR3aa: CASSLAKLRTGQETQYF; CDR3nt: TGTGCCAGCAGTTTAGCCAAGCTCCGGACAGGCCAAGAGACCCAGTACTTC
v_gene: TRBV6-5; d_gene: TRBD2; abundance: .; j_gene: TRBJ2-3; CDR3aa: CASSSTSDLTDTQYF; CDR3nt: TGTGCCAGCAGTTCGACTAGCGACCTCACAGATACGCAGTATTTT
v_gene: TRBV20-1; d_gene: .; abundance: .; j_gene: TRBJ2-3; CDR3aa: CSARGSPRRDTQYF; CDR3nt: TGCAGTGCTAGAGGAAGTCCCCGAAGGGATACGCAGTATTTT
v_gene: TRBV10-3; d_gene: .; abundance: few; j_gene: TRBJ2-1; CDR3aa: CAIKLTGHPYNEQFF; CDR3nt: TGTGCCATCAAACTAACGGGACACCCTTACAATGAGCAGTTCTTC
v_gene: TRBV20-1; d_gene: .; abundance: .; j_gene: TRBJ2-7; CDR3aa: CSARDLPGSTYEQYF; CDR3nt: TGCAGTGCTAGAGATCTTCCAGGGTCGACCTACGAGCAGTACTTC
v_gene: TRBV20-1; d_gene: .; abundance: .; j_gene: TRBJ2-1; CDR3aa: CSANPWSLAKNEQFF; CDR3nt: TGCAGTGCTAACCCATGGAGCCTGGCGAAAAATGAGCAGTTCTTC
v_gene: TRBV19; d_gene: .; abundance: .; j_gene: TRBJ2-7; CDR3aa: CASSISDRSYEQYF; CDR3nt: TGTGCCAGTAGTATTAGCGACAGATCCTACGAGCAGTACTTC
v_gene: TRBV4-2; d_gene: TRBD2; abundance: .; j_gene: TRBJ2-1; CDR3aa: CASSYELAGPSDEQFF; CDR3nt: TGTGCCAGCAGCTACGAACTAGCGGGGCCCTCGGATGAGCAGTTCTTC
v_gene: TRBV29-1; d_gene: .; abundance: .; j_gene: TRBJ2-3; CDR3aa: CSVERLAGNPPDTQYF; CDR3nt: TGCAGCGTTGAACGACTGGCGGGTAACCCCCCAGATACGCAGTATTTT
v_gene: TRBV3-1; d_gene: TRBD2; abundance: .; j_gene: TRBJ2-2; CDR3aa: CASSQGASGRTGELFF; CDR3nt: TGTGCCAGCAGCCAAGGGGCTAGCGGGAGAACCGGGGAGCTGTTTTTT
v_gene: TRBV7-9; d_gene: .; abundance: many; j_gene: TRBJ1-6; CDR3aa: CASGHNSPLHF; CDR3nt: TGTGCCAGCGGACATAATTCACCCCTCCACTTT
v_gene: TRBV6-1; d_gene: .; abundance: .; j_gene: TRBJ2-3; CDR3aa: CASSDLAPTYTDTQYF; CDR3nt: TGTGCCAGCAGTGATCTAGCCCCAACCTACACAGATACGCAGTATTTT
v_gene: TRBV5-1; d_gene: .; abundance: few; j_gene: TRBJ1-4; CDR3aa: CASSLAGGGTGEKLFF; CDR3nt: TGCGCCAGCAGCTTGGCCGGTGGGGGCACTGGTGAAAAACTGTTTTTT
v_gene: TRBV10-3; d_gene: TRBD2; abundance: few; j_gene: TRBJ2-7; CDR3aa: CAISESSSGSYEQYF; CDR3nt: TGTGCCATCAGTGAGTCTTCTAGCGGGTCCTACGAGCAGTACTTC
v_gene: TRBV12-3/TRBV12-4; d_gene: TRBD1; abundance: few; j_gene: TRBJ2-5; CDR3aa: CASRRRQGSETQYF; CDR3nt: TGTGCCAGCAGAAGAAGACAGGGATCAGAGACCCAGTACTTC